This entry describes one T cell receptor beta chain. This sample is drawn from a study of blood T cell repertoires in COVID-19. The wider study: From T cells, B-cell-depleted T cells, or PBMCs came the material, which was cDNA or gDNA.

CDR3 length equals 16 residues. Germline V gives CDR1 MNHEY, CDR2 SVGAGI. Trimming took 2 bases from V and 5 from J, leaving 13 bases between them. In the original analysis: Amplifying reference gene primers gave estimates of nucleated cell counts. Using immunoSEQ multiplex PCR, the repertoire was profiled, and TCRdb retains in-frame clones only, with some absent. Clone size and the V and J calls come from that table; the DNA yielded D and trimming. This sample has roughly 300,000 clones, with approximately 87% found just once. The chain has TRBV6-5 and TRBJ1-6; the D is unclear. This receptor was taken from a woman in her twenties or thirties with COVID-19, enrolled during active disease. Sequenced material: peripheral blood. CDR3 coding DNA: TGTGCCAGCAGTTACGGCCAGCCCAGGCATAATTCACCCCTCCACTTT. This encodes CASSYGQPRHNSPLHF.